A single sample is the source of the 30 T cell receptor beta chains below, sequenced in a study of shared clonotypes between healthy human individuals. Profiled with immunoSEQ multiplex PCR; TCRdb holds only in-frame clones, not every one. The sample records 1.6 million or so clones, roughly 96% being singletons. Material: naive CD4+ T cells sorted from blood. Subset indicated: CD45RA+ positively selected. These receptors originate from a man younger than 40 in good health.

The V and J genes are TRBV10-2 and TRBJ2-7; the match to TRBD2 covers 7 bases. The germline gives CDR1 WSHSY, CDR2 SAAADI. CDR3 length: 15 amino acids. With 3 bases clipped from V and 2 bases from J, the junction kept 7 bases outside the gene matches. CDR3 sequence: CASSDGGSFTYEQYF. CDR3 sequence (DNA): TGCGCCAGCAGTGATGGCGGGAGCTTCACCTACGAGCAGTACTTC.

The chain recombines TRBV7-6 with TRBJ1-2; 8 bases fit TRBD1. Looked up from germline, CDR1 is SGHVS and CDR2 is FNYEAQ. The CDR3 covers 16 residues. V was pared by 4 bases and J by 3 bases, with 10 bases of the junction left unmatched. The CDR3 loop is CASSSGGAVLDYGYTF. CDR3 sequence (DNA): TGTGCCAGCAGCTCAGGGGGCGCAGTTCTGGACTATGGCTACACCTTC. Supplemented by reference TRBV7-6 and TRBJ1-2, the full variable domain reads GAGVSQSPRYKVTKRGQDVALRCDPISGHVSLYWYRQALGQGPEFLTYFNYEAQQDKSGLPNDRFSAERPEGSISTLTIQRTEQRDSAMYRCASSSGGAVLDYGYTFGSGTRLTVV.

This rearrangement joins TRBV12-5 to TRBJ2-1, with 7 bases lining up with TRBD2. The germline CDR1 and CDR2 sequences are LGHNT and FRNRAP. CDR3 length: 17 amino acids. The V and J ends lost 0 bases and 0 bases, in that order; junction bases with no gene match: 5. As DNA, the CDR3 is TGTGCTAGTGGTTTGGTACGAGGCGGGAGCTCCTACAATGAGCAGTTCTTC. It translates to CASGLVRGGSSYNEQFF. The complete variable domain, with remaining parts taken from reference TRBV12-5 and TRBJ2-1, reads DARVTQTPRHKVTEMGQEVTMRCQPILGHNTVFWYRQTMMQGLELLAYFRNRAPLDDSGMPKDRFSAEMPDATLATLKIQPSEPRDSAVYFCASGLVRGGSSYNEQFFGPGTRLTVL.

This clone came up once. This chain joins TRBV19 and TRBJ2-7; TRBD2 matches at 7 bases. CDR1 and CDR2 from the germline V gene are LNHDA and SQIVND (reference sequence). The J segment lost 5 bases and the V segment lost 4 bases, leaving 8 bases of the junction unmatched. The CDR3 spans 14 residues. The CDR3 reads CASSTSWTSNEQYF. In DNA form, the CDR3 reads TGTGCCAGTAGTACCAGTTGGACTAGTAACGAGCAGTACTTC.

The CDR3 DNA reads TGTGCCAGCAGCTTAGGGCCAGGGGACATTCAGTACTTC. This translates into CASSLGPGDIQYF. V is TRBV7-9 and J is TRBJ2-4; possible D gene TRBD1, 6 bases. Germline V lookup: CDR1 SEHNR, CDR2 FQNEAQ (reference sequence). V lost 1 base and J lost 8, with 9 bases in between. This CDR3 contains 13 residues.

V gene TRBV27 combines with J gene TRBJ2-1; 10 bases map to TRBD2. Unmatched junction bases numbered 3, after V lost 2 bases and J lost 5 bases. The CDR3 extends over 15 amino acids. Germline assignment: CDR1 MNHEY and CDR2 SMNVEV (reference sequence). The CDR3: CASSLRGLADNEQFF. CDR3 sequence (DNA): TGTGCCAGCAGTTTAAGAGGACTAGCGGACAATGAGCAGTTCTTC.

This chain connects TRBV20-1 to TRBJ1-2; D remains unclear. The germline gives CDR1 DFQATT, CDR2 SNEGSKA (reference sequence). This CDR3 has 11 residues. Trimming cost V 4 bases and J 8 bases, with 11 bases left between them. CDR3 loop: CSATREGGYTF. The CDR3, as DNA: TGCAGTGCTACACGCGAGGGAGGCTACACCTTC.

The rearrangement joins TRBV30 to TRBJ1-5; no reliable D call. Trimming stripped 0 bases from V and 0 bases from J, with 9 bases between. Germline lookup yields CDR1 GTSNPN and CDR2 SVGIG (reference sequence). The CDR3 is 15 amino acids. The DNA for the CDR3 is TGTGCCTGGAGTGTTCCTGGTCATAGCAATCAGCCCCAGCATTTT. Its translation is CAWSVPGHSNQPQHF. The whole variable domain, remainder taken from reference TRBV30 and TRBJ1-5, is SQTIHQWPATLVQPVGSPLSLECTVEGTSNPNLYWYRQAAGRGLQLLFYSVGIGQISSEVPQNLSASRPQDRQFILSSKKLLLSDSGFYLCAWSVPGHSNQPQHFGDGTRLSIL.

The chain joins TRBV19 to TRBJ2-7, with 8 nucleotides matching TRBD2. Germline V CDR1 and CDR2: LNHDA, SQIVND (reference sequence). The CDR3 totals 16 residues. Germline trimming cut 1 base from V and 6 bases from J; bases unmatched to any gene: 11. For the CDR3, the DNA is TGTGCCAGTAGTATAGTTAAGGCCGGGACTAGAGGCGAGCAGTACTTC. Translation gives CASSIVKAGTRGEQYF.

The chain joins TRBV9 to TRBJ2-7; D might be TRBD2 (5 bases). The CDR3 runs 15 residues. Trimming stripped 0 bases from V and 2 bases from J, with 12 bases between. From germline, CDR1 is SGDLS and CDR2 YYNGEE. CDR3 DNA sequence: TGTGCCAGCAGCGTAGGGGTAGGGAGCCCCTACGAGCAGTACTTC. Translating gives CASSVGVGSPYEQYF.

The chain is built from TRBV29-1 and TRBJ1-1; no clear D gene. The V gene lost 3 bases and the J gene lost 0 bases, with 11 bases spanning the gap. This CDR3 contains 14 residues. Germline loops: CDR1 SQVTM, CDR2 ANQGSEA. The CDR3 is CSVEVGGMNTEAFF. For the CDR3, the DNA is TGCAGCGTTGAGGTCGGAGGAATGAACACTGAAGCTTTCTTT. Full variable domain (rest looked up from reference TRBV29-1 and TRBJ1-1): SAVISQKPSRDICQRGTSLTIQCQVDSQVTMMFWYRQQPGQSLTLIATANQGSEATYESGFVIDKFPISRPNLTFSTLTVSNMSPEDSSIYLCSVEVGGMNTEAFFGQGTRLTVV.

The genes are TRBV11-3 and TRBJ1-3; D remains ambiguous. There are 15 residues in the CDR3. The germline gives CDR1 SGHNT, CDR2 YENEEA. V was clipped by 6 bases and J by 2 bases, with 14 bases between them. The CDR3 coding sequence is TGTGCCAGCAGTTCTAGTACCGGACCTGGAAACACCATATATTTT. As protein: CASSSSTGPGNTIYF.

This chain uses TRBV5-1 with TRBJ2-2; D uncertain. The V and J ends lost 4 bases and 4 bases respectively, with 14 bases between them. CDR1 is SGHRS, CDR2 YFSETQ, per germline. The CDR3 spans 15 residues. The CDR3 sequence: CASSPYGAGTGELFF. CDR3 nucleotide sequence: TGCGCCAGCAGCCCGTATGGTGCCGGCACCGGGGAGCTGTTTTTT.

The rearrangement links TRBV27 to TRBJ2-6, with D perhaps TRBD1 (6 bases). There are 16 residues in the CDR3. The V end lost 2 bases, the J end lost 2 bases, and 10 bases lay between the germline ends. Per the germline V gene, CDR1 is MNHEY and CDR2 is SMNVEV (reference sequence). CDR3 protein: CASSLGTPPGANVLTF. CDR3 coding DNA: TGTGCCAGCAGTTTAGGGACACCGCCTGGGGCCAACGTCCTGACTTTC.

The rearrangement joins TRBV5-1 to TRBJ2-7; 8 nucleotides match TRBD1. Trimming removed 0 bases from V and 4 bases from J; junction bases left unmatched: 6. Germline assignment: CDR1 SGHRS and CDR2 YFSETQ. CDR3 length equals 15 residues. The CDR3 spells CASSLDPGGTYEQYF. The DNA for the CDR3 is TGCGCCAGCAGCTTGGATCCAGGGGGCACGTACGAGCAGTACTTC.

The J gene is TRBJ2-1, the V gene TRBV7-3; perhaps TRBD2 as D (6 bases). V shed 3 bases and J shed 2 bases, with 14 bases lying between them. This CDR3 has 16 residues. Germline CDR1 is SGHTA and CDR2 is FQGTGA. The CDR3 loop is CASSFDGGGTYNEQFF. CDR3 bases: TGTGCCAGCAGCTTCGATGGGGGAGGAACCTACAATGAGCAGTTCTTC.

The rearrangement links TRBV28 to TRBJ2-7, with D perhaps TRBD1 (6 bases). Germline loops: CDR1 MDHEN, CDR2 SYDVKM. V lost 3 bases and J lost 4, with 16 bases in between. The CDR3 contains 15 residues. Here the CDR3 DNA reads TGTGCCAGCAGTTTCCTACAGGGAAAGATGTACGAGCAGTACTTC. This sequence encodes CASSFLQGKMYEQYF.

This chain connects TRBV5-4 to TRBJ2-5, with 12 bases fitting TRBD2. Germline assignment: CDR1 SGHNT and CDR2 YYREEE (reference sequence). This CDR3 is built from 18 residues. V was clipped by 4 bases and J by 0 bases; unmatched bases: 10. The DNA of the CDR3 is TGTGCCAGCAGCCGAGGGACTAGCGGGCAGGTTTACCAAGAGACCCAGTACTTC. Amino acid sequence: CASSRGTSGQVYQETQYF.

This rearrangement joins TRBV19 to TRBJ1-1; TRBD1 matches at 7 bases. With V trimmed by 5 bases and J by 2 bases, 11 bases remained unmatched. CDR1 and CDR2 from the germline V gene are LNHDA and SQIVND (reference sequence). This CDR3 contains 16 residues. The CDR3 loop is CASSPLGDSVNTEAFF. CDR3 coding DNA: TGTGCCAGTAGTCCCCTTGGGGACAGTGTTAACACTGAAGCTTTCTTT.

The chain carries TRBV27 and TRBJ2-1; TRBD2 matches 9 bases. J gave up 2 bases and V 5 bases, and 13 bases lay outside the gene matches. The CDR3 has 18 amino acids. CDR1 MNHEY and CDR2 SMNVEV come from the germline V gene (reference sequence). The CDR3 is CASSPRWGGRGTYNEQFF. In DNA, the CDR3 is TGTGCCAGCAGTCCCCGGTGGGGCGGGAGGGGAACCTACAATGAGCAGTTCTTC.

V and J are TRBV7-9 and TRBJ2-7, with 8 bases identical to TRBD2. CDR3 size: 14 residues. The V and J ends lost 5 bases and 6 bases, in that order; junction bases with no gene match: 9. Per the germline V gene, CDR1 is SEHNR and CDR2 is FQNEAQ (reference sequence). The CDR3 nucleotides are TGTGCCAGCAGCGCCAACTTGCTAGCGGGCGAGCAGTACTTC. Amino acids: CASSANLLAGEQYF.

CDR3 region: CASSLGTGTYEQYF. The CDR3 DNA sequence: TGTGCCAGCAGCTTAGGGACAGGGACCTACGAGCAGTACTTC. The gene calls are TRBV7-6 and TRBJ2-7; 8 nucleotides align to TRBD1. This CDR3 is 14 amino acids long. Germline trimming cut 1 base from V and 2 bases from J; bases unmatched to any gene: 1. Germline CDR1 is SGHVS and CDR2 is FNYEAQ.

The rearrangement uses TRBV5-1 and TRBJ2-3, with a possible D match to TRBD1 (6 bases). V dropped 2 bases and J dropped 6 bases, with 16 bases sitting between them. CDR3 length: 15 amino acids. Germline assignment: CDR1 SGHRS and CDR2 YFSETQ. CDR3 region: CASSFTRQAEDTQYF. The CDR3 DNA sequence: TGCGCCAGCAGCTTTACAAGACAGGCGGAGGATACGCAGTATTTT.

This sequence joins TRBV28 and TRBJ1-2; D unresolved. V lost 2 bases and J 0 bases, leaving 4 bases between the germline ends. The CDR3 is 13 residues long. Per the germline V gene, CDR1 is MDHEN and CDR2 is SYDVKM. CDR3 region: CASSLGSNYGYTF. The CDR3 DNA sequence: TGTGCCAGCAGTTTAGGGTCTAACTATGGCTACACCTTC.

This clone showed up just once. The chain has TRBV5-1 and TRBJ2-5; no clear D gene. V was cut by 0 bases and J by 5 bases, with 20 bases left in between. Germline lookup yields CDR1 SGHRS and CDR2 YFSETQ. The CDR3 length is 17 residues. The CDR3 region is CASSLGGTVWQSETQYF. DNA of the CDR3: TGCGCCAGCAGCTTGGGTGGTACAGTTTGGCAATCGGAGACCCAGTACTTC.

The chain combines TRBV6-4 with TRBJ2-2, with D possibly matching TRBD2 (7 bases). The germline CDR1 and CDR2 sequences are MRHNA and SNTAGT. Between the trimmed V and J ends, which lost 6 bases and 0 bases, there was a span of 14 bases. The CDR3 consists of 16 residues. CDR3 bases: TGTGCCAGCAGGAGGGGGGGACCTTCGAACACCGGGGAGCTGTTTTTT. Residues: CASRRGGPSNTGELFF.

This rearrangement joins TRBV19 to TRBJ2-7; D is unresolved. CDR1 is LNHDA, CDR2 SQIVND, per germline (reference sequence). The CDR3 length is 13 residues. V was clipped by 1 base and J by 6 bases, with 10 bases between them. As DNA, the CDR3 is TGTGCCAGTAGTATAGCTAGGGAATCCGAGCAGTACTTC. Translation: CASSIARESEQYF.

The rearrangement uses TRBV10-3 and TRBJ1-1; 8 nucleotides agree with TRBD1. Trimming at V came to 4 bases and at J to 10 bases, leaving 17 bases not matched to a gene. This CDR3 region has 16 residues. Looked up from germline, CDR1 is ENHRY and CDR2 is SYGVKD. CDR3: CAISVLPETRGLGAFF. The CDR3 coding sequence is TGTGCCATCAGTGTCTTACCGGAAACCAGGGGGCTAGGAGCTTTCTTT.

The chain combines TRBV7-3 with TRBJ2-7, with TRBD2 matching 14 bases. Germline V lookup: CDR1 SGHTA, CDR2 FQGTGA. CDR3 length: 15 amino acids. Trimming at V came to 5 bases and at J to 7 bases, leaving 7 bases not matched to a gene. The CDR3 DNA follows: TGTGCCAGCAGCAGCGGGACTAGCGGGAGTGGAGAGCAGTACTTC. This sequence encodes CASSSGTSGSGEQYF.

The CDR3 DNA is TGTGCCAGCAGCAAAAGCGGCACACAACTCCAAGAGACCCAGTACTTC. Translated: CASSKSGTQLQETQYF. The chain has TRBV21-1 and TRBJ2-5; TRBD2, as called in the table, went unchecked against the DNA. TRBV21-1 is tagged as a pseudogene. The CDR3 extends over 16 amino acids.